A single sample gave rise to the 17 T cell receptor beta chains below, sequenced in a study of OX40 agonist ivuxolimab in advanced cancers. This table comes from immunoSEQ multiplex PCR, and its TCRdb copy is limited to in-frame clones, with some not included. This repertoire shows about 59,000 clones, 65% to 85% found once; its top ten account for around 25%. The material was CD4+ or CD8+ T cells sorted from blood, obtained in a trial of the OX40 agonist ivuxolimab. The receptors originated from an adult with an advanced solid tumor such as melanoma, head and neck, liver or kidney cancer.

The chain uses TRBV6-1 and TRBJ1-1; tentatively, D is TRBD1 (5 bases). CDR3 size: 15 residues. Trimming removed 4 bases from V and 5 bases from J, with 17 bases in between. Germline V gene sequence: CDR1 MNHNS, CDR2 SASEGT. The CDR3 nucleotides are TGTGCCAGCAGTGGTTCGTCCGCAGGGATAACTGAAGCTTTCTTT. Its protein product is CASSGSSAGITEAFF.

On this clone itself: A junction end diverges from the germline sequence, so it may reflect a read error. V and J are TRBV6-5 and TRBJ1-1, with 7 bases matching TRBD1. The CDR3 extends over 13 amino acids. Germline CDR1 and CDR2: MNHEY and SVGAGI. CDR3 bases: TGTGGCAGCAGTCGACAGGGTCAGACTGAAGCTTTCTTT. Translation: CGSSRQGQTEAFF.

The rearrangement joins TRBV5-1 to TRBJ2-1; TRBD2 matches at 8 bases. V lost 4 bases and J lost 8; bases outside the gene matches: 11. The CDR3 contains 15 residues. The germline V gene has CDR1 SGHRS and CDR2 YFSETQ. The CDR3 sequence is CASSILAAPKDEQFF. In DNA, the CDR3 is TGCGCCAGCAGCATACTAGCGGCCCCGAAGGATGAGCAGTTCTTC.

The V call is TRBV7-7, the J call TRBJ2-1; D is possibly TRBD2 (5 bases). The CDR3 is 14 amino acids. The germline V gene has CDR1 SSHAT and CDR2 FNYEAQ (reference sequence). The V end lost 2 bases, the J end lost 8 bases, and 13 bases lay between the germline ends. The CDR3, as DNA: TGTGCCAGCAGCTTAAGTCTAGCCGGCGATGAGCAGTTCTTC. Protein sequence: CASSLSLAGDEQFF.

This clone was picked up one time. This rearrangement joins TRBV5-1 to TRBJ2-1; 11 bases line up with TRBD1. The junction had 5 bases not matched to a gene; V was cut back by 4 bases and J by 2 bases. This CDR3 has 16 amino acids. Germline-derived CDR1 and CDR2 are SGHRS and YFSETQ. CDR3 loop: CASSQGTGGTYNEQFF. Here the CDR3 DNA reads TGCGCCAGCAGCCAGGGGACAGGGGGAACCTACAATGAGCAGTTCTTC.

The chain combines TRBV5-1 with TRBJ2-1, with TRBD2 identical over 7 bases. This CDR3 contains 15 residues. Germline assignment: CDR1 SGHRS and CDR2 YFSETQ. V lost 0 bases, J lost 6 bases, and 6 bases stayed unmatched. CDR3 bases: TGCGCCAGCAGCTTGGCCTGGGGGGGTCCCAATGAGCAGTTCTTC. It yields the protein CASSLAWGGPNEQFF.

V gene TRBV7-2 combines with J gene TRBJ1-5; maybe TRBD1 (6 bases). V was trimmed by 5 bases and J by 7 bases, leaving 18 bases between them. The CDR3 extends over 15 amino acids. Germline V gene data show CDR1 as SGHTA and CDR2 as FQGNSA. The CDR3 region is CASSPMGARVQPQHF. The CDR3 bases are TGTGCCAGCAGCCCCATGGGGGCGCGGGTACAGCCCCAGCATTTT.

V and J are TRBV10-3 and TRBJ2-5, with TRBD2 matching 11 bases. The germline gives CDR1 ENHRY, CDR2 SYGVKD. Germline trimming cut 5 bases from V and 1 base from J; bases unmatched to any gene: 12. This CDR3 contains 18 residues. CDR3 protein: CAISSSNSLAGVQETQYF. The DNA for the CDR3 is TGTGCCATCAGTTCCTCCAACTCACTAGCGGGGGTCCAAGAGACCCAGTACTTC.

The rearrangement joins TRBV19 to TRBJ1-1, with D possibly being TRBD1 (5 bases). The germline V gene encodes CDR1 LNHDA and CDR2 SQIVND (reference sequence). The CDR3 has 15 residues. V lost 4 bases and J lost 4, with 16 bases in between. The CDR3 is CASSRGTPQRTEAFF. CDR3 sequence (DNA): TGTGCCAGTAGTAGAGGGACCCCCCAACGCACTGAAGCTTTCTTT. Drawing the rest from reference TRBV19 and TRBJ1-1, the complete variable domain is DGGITQSPKYLFRKEGQNVTLSCEQNLNHDAMYWYRQDPGQGLRLIYYSQIVNDFQKGDIAEGYSVSREKKESFPLTVTSAQKNPTAFYLCASSRGTPQRTEAFFGQGTRLTVV.

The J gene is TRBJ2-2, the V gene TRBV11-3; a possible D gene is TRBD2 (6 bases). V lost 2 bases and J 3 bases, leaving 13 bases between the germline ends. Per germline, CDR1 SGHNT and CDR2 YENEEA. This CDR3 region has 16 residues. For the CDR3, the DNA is TGTGCCAGCAGCTTAACCCCGGGGGTAGACACCGGGGAGCTGTTTTTT. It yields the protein CASSLTPGVDTGELFF. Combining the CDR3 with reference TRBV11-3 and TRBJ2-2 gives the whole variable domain EAGVVQSPRYKIIEKKQPVAFWCNPISGHNTLYWYLQNLGQGPELLIRYENEEAVDDSQLPKDRFSAERLKGVDSTLKIQPAELGDSAVYLCASSLTPGVDTGELFFGEGSRLTVL.

The CDR3 region is CASLGMTNYGYTF. CDR3 DNA sequence: TGTGCCAGCCTCGGGATGACTAACTATGGCTACACCTTC. The chain carries TRBV6-6 and TRBJ1-2; D gene ambiguous. V was pared by 8 bases and J by 0 bases, with 10 bases between. Germline V gene data show CDR1 as MNHNY and CDR2 as SVGAGI (reference sequence). This CDR3 is 13 amino acids long.

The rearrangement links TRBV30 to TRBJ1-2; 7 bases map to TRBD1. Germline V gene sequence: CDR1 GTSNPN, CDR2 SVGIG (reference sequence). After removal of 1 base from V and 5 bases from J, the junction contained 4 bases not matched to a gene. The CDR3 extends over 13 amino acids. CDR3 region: CAWSATGTYGYTF. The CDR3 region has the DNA TGTGCCTGGAGTGCGACAGGGACATATGGCTACACCTTC.

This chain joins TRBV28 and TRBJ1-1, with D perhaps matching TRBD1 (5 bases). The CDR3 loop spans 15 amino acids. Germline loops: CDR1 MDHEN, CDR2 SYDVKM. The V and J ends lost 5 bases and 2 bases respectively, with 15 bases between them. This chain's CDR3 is CASSGAEGFNTEAFF. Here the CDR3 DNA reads TGTGCCAGCAGTGGTGCCGAGGGGTTCAACACTGAAGCTTTCTTT.

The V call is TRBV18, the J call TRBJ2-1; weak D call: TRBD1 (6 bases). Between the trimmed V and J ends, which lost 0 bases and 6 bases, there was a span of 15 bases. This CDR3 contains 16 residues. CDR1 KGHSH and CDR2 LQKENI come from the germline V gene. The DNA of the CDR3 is TGTGCCAGCTCACCACCGGGCCAGGGGTATGGCAATGAGCAGTTCTTC. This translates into CASSPPGQGYGNEQFF.

CDR3 bases: TGTGCCCATCAGGCCCAACAGGACTCCTACGAGCAGTACTTC. It specifies CAHQAQQDSYEQYF. The V call is TRBV10-3, the J call TRBJ2-7, with a tentative D call TRBD1 (5 bases). Germline assignment: CDR1 ENHRY and CDR2 SYGVKD. The CDR3 totals 14 residues. V lost 11 bases and J lost 0, with 17 bases in between.

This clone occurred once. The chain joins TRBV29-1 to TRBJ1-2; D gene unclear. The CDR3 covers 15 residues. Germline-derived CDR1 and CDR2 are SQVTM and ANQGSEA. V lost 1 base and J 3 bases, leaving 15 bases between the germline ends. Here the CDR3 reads CSVEGGAMGDYGYTF. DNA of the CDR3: TGCAGCGTTGAAGGTGGAGCGATGGGTGACTATGGCTACACCTTC.

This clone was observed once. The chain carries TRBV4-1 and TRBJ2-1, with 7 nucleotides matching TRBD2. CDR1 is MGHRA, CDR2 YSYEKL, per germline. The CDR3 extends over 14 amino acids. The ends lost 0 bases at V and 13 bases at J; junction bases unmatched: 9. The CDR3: CASSQERVGREQFF. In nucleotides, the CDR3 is TGCGCCAGCAGCCAAGAGAGAGTAGGGAGGGAACAGTTCTTC.